These T cell receptor beta chains were read from a single sample in a study of T cell responses to AZD1222 COVID-19 vaccine. Data came from immunoSEQ multiplex PCR; TCRdb stores just in-frame clones and leaves some out. The data contain 150,000 to 200,000 clones, approximately 90% of them singletons. The sample was peripheral blood, taken 28 days after the second AZD1222 dose. These TCRs come from an adult who received the AZD1222 COVID-19 vaccine. The CDR3 runs from the conserved cysteine through the conserved F or W. The D gene is left open where the match is weak. Size values are once, few and many counts, or a class for expanded clones, and some rows have none.

size,V,D,J,CDR3,DNA
.,TRBV11-1,.,TRBJ2-5,CASSARTVGSETQYF,TGTGCCAGCAGCGCCCGGACGGTGGGCTCAGAGACCCAGTACTTC
.,TRBV7-3,TRBD2,TRBJ2-1,CASRLAGGPGDEQFF,TGTGCCAGCAGACTAGCGGGAGGGCCGGGAGATGAGCAGTTCTTC
.,TRBV12-3/TRBV12-4,.,TRBJ2-5,CASKTHGETQYF,TGTGCCAGCAAGACTCACGGGGAGACCCAGTACTTC
once,TRBV10-1,.,TRBJ2-7,CASSDSSYEQYF,TGCGCCAGCAGTGACAGCTCCTACGAGCAGTACTTC
.,TRBV29-1,.,TRBJ2-5,CSVDGGGGWKETQYF,TGCAGCGTTGATGGGGGAGGGGGCTGGAAAGAGACCCAGTACTTC
.,TRBV24-1,.,TRBJ2-7,CATSDLSFRGSHEQYF,TGTGCCACCAGTGATTTGTCCTTTCGGGGTTCACACGAGCAGTACTTC
once,TRBV2,.,TRBJ1-3,CASLEWSSGNTIYF,TGTGCCAGCCTCGAATGGAGCTCTGGAAACACCATATATTTT
once,TRBV6-5,TRBD2,TRBJ2-7,CASSRGGSSYEQYF,TGTGCCAGCAGCCGCGGGGGAAGCTCCTACGAGCAGTACTTC
.,TRBV28,.,TRBJ1-2,CASSFQGSMSYTF,TGTGCCAGCAGTTTCCAGGGTTCGATGAGCTACACCTTC
.,TRBV19,.,TRBJ1-1,CASSILPRWDTEAFF,TGTGCCAGTAGTATACTACCGCGGTGGGACACTGAAGCTTTCTTT
.,TRBV19,.,TRBJ2-7,CASSIGGFLGEQYF,TGTGCCAGTAGTATAGGGGGCTTCCTGGGGGAGCAGTACTTC
once,TRBV2,TRBD2,TRBJ2-1,CASSSRREGEQFF,TGTGCCAGCAGTTCCCGCCGGGAGGGTGAGCAGTTCTTC
.,TRBV28,TRBD2,TRBJ2-3,CASSPLWRETDTQYF,TGTGCCAGCAGTCCCCTCTGGCGGGAGACAGATACGCAGTATTTT
.,TRBV5-1,TRBD2,TRBJ2-5,CASSLGPSGGFQETQYF,TGCGCCAGCAGCTTGGGTCCTAGCGGGGGTTTCCAAGAGACCCAGTACTTC
.,TRBV19,.,TRBJ2-1,CASSTGYNEQFF,TGTGCCAGTAGCACAGGATACAATGAGCAGTTCTTC
.,TRBV5-1,TRBD2,TRBJ2-7,CASRRTSGSYEQYF,TGCGCCAGCAGGAGGACTAGCGGGAGCTACGAGCAGTACTTC
.,TRBV19,.,TRBJ1-5,CASSLTDYSNQPQHF,TGTGCCAGTAGCTTGACAGACTATAGCAATCAGCCCCAGCATTTT
.,TRBV6-1,.,TRBJ1-1,CASSEAGDVSEAFF,TGTGCCAGCAGTGAAGCGGGGGACGTAAGTGAAGCTTTCTTT
.,TRBV27,.,TRBJ1-2,CASRFSVEAAGYTF,TGTGCCAGCCGGTTTTCGGTGGAGGCTGCTGGCTACACCTTC
.,TRBV19,TRBD1,TRBJ1-4,CASRNRGREKLFF,TGTGCCAGTAGAAACAGGGGGCGTGAAAAACTGTTTTTT
.,TRBV29-1,.,TRBJ2-2,CSDMDRANTGELFF,TGCAGCGATATGGACAGAGCGAACACCGGGGAGCTGTTTTTT
.,TRBV6-6,.,TRBJ1-1,CAILKGGLGTEAFF,TGTGCCATCCTAAAGGGGGGGCTCGGCACTGAAGCTTTCTTT
.,TRBV3-1/TRBV3-2,TRBD1,TRBJ1-3,CASSQGVRAGGFGNTIYF,TGTGCCAGCAGCCAGGGTGTTCGGGCAGGGGGCTTCGGAAACACCATATATTTT
.,TRBV5-1,.,TRBJ1-1,CASSREASLTEAFF,TGCGCCAGCAGCCGAGAAGCCTCCTTGACTGAAGCTTTCTTT
.,TRBV9,.,TRBJ2-5,CASSAEGVYQETQYF,TGTGCCAGCAGCGCTGAGGGGGTGTACCAAGAGACCCAGTACTTC
.,TRBV9,.,TRBJ2-5,CASSVAGGGWETQYF,TGTGCCAGCAGCGTAGCAGGCGGCGGGTGGGAGACCCAGTACTTC
once,TRBV29-1,TRBD1,TRBJ2-7,CSVSPVVGQGGYEQYF,TGCAGCGTTTCCCCGGTTGTGGGACAGGGGGGCTACGAGCAGTACTTC
.,TRBV19,.,TRBJ2-7,CASSILDRPLDEQYF,TGTGCCAGTAGTATTCTTGACAGGCCGCTGGACGAGCAGTACTTC
.,TRBV2,.,TRBJ1-6,CASSEGGAGSPLHF,TGTGCCAGCAGTGAAGGGGGGGCTGGCTCACCCCTCCACTTT
.,TRBV15,TRBD2,TRBJ2-1,CATSREPLTSGRNNEQFF,TGTGCCACCAGCAGGGAGCCTTTGACTAGCGGGAGAAACAATGAGCAGTTCTTC
.,TRBV27,.,TRBJ2-3,CASSSLRGTDTQYF,TGTGCCAGCAGTTCCCTACGAGGCACAGATACGCAGTATTTT
.,TRBV9,.,TRBJ2-7,CASSVGGTGYEQYF,TGTGCCAGCAGCGTAGGAGGGACGGGCTACGAGCAGTACTTC
few,TRBV5-1,.,TRBJ1-1,CASSLAPRARGEAFF,TGCGCCAGCAGCTTGGCACCCCGGGCCCGCGGGGAAGCTTTCTTT
.,TRBV12-3/TRBV12-4,.,TRBJ1-5,CASSFTTNQPQHF,TGTGCCAGCAGTTTTACCACCAATCAGCCCCAGCATTTT
once,TRBV11-3,TRBD2,TRBJ2-3,CASSQRIAGDTDTQYF,TGTGCCAGCAGCCAGAGGATAGCGGGAGACACAGATACGCAGTATTTT
few,TRBV9,.,TRBJ1-5,CASSKGQSGQPQHF,TGTGCCAGCAGCAAGGGACAATCGGGGCAGCCCCAGCATTTT
.,TRBV6-2/TRBV6-3,TRBD2,TRBJ2-1,CASSLGLAGDEQFF,TGTGCCAGCAGCCTCGGACTAGCGGGGGACGAGCAGTTCTTC
few,TRBV19,TRBD1,TRBJ1-6,CASSISTGQGYSPLHF,TGTGCCAGTAGTATATCTACGGGACAGGGATATTCACCCCTCCACTTT
.,TRBV7-3,TRBD1,TRBJ2-7,CASSLMTGGIDEQYF,TGTGCCAGCAGCTTAATGACAGGGGGGATCGACGAGCAGTACTTC
.,TRBV7-2,.,TRBJ1-5,CASSLGTQPQHF,TGTGCCAGCAGCTTAGGCACCCAGCCCCAGCATTTT
.,TRBV5-1,.,TRBJ1-1,CASSLGTGQMNTEAFF,TGCGCCAGCAGCTTGGGTACAGGACAGATGAACACTGAAGCTTTCTTT